The rows below give T cell receptor beta chains drawn from one sample of a study of blood T cells in healthy people across ages. A single record per CDR3 protein comes from TCRdb applying MiXCR to the 5' RACE reads. The table records hundreds of thousands of distinct CDR3 sequences, around three fifths of them present only once. Sequenced input: blood. The receptors were gathered from a man aged 55 to 70 in good health. CDR3s include the opening cysteine and the closing phenylalanine or tryptophan. The order of the fields is clone size, J gene, CDR3 length, D gene, V gene, CDR3 DNA, CDR3 protein. The D gene is left open where the match is weak. Part of the rows lack a size; the others show once, few, many or a class for expanded clones.

abundance: -
j_gene: TRBJ2-3
len: 18
d_gene: -
v_gene: TRBV4-1
CDR3nt: TGCGCCAGCAGCCCCAGGTCCGGGGGGCTACAGCGCACAGATACGCAGTATTTT
CDR3aa: CASSPRSGGLQRTDTQYF

abundance: -
j_gene: TRBJ2-6
len: 18
d_gene: TRBD2
v_gene: TRBV15
CDR3nt: TGTGCCACCAGCAGAGATTTGGTGCGGGGACTAGCGGATAACGTCCTGACTTTC
CDR3aa: CATSRDLVRGLADNVLTF

abundance: once
j_gene: TRBJ1-6
len: 15
d_gene: TRBD1
v_gene: TRBV3-1
CDR3nt: TGTGCCAGCAGCCCTTCAGGGGGCAGAAATTCACCCCTCCACTTT
CDR3aa: CASSPSGGRNSPLHF

abundance: -
j_gene: TRBJ1-3
len: 14
d_gene: -
v_gene: TRBV28
CDR3nt: TGTGCCAGCAGAACACAGTATTTTGGAAACACCATATATTTT
CDR3aa: CASRTQYFGNTIYF

abundance: once
j_gene: TRBJ2-3
len: 17
d_gene: TRBD1
v_gene: TRBV6-2/TRBV6-3
CDR3nt: TGTGCCAGCAGTAGGCTCGGGACAGGACAGTACACAGATACGCAGTATTTT
CDR3aa: CASSRLGTGQYTDTQYF

abundance: -
j_gene: TRBJ2-5
len: 12
d_gene: -
v_gene: TRBV3-1
CDR3nt: TGTGCCAGCAGCCATCTGAGGGAGACCCAGTACTTC
CDR3aa: CASSHLRETQYF

abundance: once
j_gene: TRBJ1-1
len: 16
d_gene: TRBD1
v_gene: TRBV18
CDR3nt: TGTGCCAGCCCACCAATCGGACAGGCTATGAACACTGAAGCTTTCTTT
CDR3aa: CASPPIGQAMNTEAFF

abundance: many
j_gene: TRBJ2-5
len: 11
d_gene: -
v_gene: TRBV7-7
CDR3nt: TGTGCCAGCAGCCATGGGGAGACCCAGTACTTC
CDR3aa: CASSHGETQYF

abundance: -
j_gene: TRBJ2-7
len: 14
d_gene: -
v_gene: TRBV3-1
CDR3nt: TGTGCCAGCAGCCCACGGACGGGTTTTTACGAGCAGTACTTC
CDR3aa: CASSPRTGFYEQYF

abundance: -
j_gene: TRBJ2-3
len: 15
d_gene: TRBD2
v_gene: TRBV6-1
CDR3nt: TGTGCCAGCAGCGGACTAGCGGGGGGGATAGATGCGCAGTATTTT
CDR3aa: CASSGLAGGIDAQYF

abundance: few
j_gene: TRBJ2-5
len: 15
d_gene: -
v_gene: TRBV11-2
CDR3nt: TGTGCCAGCAGCTTTAACGCAGGGGGGAGGGAGACCCAGTACTTC
CDR3aa: CASSFNAGGRETQYF

abundance: -
j_gene: TRBJ2-7
len: 14
d_gene: TRBD1
v_gene: TRBV6-1
CDR3nt: TGTGCCAGCACCAAAGAGACAGGGACCTACGAGCAGTACTTC
CDR3aa: CASTKETGTYEQYF

abundance: -
j_gene: TRBJ2-5
len: 19
d_gene: TRBD1
v_gene: TRBV6-1
CDR3nt: TGTGCCAGCAGTCCACTGACAGGGGTCCGCCCGGGCCCTGATGAGACCCAGTACTTC
CDR3aa: CASSPLTGVRPGPDETQYF

abundance: few
j_gene: TRBJ2-7
len: 13
d_gene: -
v_gene: TRBV3-1
CDR3nt: TGTGCCAGCAGCCAACTAGCCTCCTACGAGCAGTACTTC
CDR3aa: CASSQLASYEQYF

abundance: few
j_gene: TRBJ2-5
len: 14
d_gene: -
v_gene: TRBV12-3/TRBV12-4
CDR3nt: TGTGCCAGCAGCTCGGTGGGGCCTGGGGAGACCCAGTACTTC
CDR3aa: CASSSVGPGETQYF

abundance: -
j_gene: TRBJ2-1
len: 16
d_gene: TRBD1
v_gene: TRBV5-4
CDR3nt: TGTGCCAGCAGCCCGGGACAGGGCGCTACCTACAATGAGCAGTTCTTC
CDR3aa: CASSPGQGATYNEQFF

abundance: few
j_gene: TRBJ2-6
len: 15
d_gene: TRBD1
v_gene: TRBV29-1
CDR3nt: TGCAGCGCTGGACAGGGTAATTCTGGGGCCAACGTCCTGACTTTC
CDR3aa: CSAGQGNSGANVLTF

abundance: -
j_gene: TRBJ2-7
len: 13
d_gene: -
v_gene: TRBV20-1
CDR3nt: TGCAGTGCTAGAGATCCCAGGACCTACGAGCAGTACTTC
CDR3aa: CSARDPRTYEQYF

abundance: few
j_gene: TRBJ1-2
len: 13
d_gene: -
v_gene: TRBV20-1
CDR3nt: TGCAGTGCTACCGGGACGGGTTTTAGGGGCTACACCTTC
CDR3aa: CSATGTGFRGYTF

abundance: -
j_gene: TRBJ1-1
len: 13
d_gene: -
v_gene: TRBV20-1
CDR3nt: TGCAGTGCTAGGCTTCCGGGGGCGGCTGAAGCTTTCTTT
CDR3aa: CSARLPGAAEAFF

abundance: few
j_gene: TRBJ1-2
len: 16
d_gene: TRBD1
v_gene: TRBV6-6
CDR3nt: TGTGCCAGCAGTCCGTCTTCGGGACAGGGGGCCTATGGCTACACCTTC
CDR3aa: CASSPSSGQGAYGYTF

abundance: -
j_gene: TRBJ2-1
len: 17
d_gene: TRBD1
v_gene: TRBV6-4
CDR3nt: TGTGCCAGCAGTGACTCAACTATTGGCAGGGGGCGGAATGAGCAGTTCTTC
CDR3aa: CASSDSTIGRGRNEQFF

abundance: -
j_gene: TRBJ2-4
len: 14
d_gene: TRBD2
v_gene: TRBV28
CDR3nt: TGTGCCAGCAGATCTAGCGGGGCCAAAAACATTCAGTACTTC
CDR3aa: CASRSSGAKNIQYF

abundance: -
j_gene: TRBJ1-1
len: 17
d_gene: TRBD1
v_gene: TRBV9
CDR3nt: TGTGCCAGCAGCGTAGGACAGGGAACTCTAATGAACACTGAAGCTTTCTTT
CDR3aa: CASSVGQGTLMNTEAFF

abundance: few
j_gene: TRBJ2-1
len: 13
d_gene: -
v_gene: TRBV29-1
CDR3nt: TGCAGCGTTGACTGGCTGCCTTACAATGAGCAGTTCTTC
CDR3aa: CSVDWLPYNEQFF

abundance: -
j_gene: TRBJ1-1
len: 15
d_gene: -
v_gene: TRBV20-1
CDR3nt: TGCAGTGCTAGAACGAGGCTCAGGGGACGAACTGAAGCTTTCTTT
CDR3aa: CSARTRLRGRTEAFF

abundance: few
j_gene: TRBJ2-5
len: 11
d_gene: -
v_gene: TRBV24-1
CDR3nt: TGTGCCACCAGTGCGGGTGAGACCCAGTACTTC
CDR3aa: CATSAGETQYF

abundance: -
j_gene: TRBJ2-3
len: 16
d_gene: TRBD2
v_gene: TRBV6-1
CDR3nt: TGTGCCAGCAGTGAAAATATAGCGGGGGTCTCAGATACGCAGTATTTT
CDR3aa: CASSENIAGVSDTQYF

abundance: -
j_gene: TRBJ2-1
len: 14
d_gene: TRBD1
v_gene: TRBV5-1
CDR3nt: TGCGCCAGCATCTTGGCTTTAGGGGGCGCTGAGCAGTTCTTC
CDR3aa: CASILALGGAEQFF

abundance: -
j_gene: TRBJ2-4
len: 14
d_gene: -
v_gene: TRBV24-1
CDR3nt: TGTGCCACCAGTGAGACTAGTTCCAGAAACATTCAGTACTTC
CDR3aa: CATSETSSRNIQYF

abundance: once
j_gene: TRBJ1-6
len: 11
d_gene: -
v_gene: TRBV7-7
CDR3nt: TGTGCACCGCAGGGCGATTCACCCCTCCACTTT
CDR3aa: CAPQGDSPLHF

abundance: -
j_gene: TRBJ2-5
len: 14
d_gene: -
v_gene: TRBV11-2
CDR3nt: TGTGCCAGCAGCCCAGTAACAGGGAGAGAGACCCAGTACTTC
CDR3aa: CASSPVTGRETQYF

abundance: few
j_gene: TRBJ1-1
len: 15
d_gene: TRBD1
v_gene: TRBV4-2
CDR3nt: TGTGCCAGCAGCCACCCCGGGACAGCCAACACTGAAGCTTTCTTT
CDR3aa: CASSHPGTANTEAFF

abundance: few
j_gene: TRBJ2-1
len: 15
d_gene: -
v_gene: TRBV3-1
CDR3nt: TGTGCCAGCAGCCAAGCTACCGGGGTCTACAATGAGCAGTTCTTC
CDR3aa: CASSQATGVYNEQFF

abundance: few
j_gene: TRBJ2-1
len: 15
d_gene: TRBD1
v_gene: TRBV3-1
CDR3nt: TGTGCCAGCAGCTCCCGGGACAGGATATACAATGAGCAGTTCTTC
CDR3aa: CASSSRDRIYNEQFF

abundance: -
j_gene: TRBJ2-3
len: 15
d_gene: -
v_gene: TRBV5-5
CDR3nt: TGTGCCAGCAGCTTGGGCAACTTAATCTCAGATACGCAGTATTTT
CDR3aa: CASSLGNLISDTQYF

abundance: -
j_gene: TRBJ2-3
len: 13
d_gene: TRBD1
v_gene: TRBV29-1
CDR3nt: TGCAGCGCGACCGGGACAGGGGCAGATACGCAGTATTTT
CDR3aa: CSATGTGADTQYF

abundance: -
j_gene: TRBJ2-5
len: 15
d_gene: -
v_gene: TRBV20-1
CDR3nt: TGCAGTGCTAGAGATGGGGGGAGGTGGAACAATGAGCAGTACTTC
CDR3aa: CSARDGGRWNNEQYF

abundance: few
j_gene: TRBJ2-3
len: 16
d_gene: -
v_gene: TRBV11-2
CDR3nt: TGTGCCAGCAGCCCCTCGGGTGGGGTGGTGACGGATACGCAGTATTTT
CDR3aa: CASSPSGGVVTDTQYF

abundance: -
j_gene: TRBJ1-1
len: 10
d_gene: -
v_gene: TRBV28
CDR3nt: TGTGCCAGCAGTTCCCGTGAAGCTTTCTTT
CDR3aa: CASSSREAFF

abundance: -
j_gene: TRBJ1-2
len: 14
d_gene: -
v_gene: TRBV20-1
CDR3nt: TGCAGTGCCCCCCCCGCAGGTGGGGGGACCGGCTACACCTTC
CDR3aa: CSAPPAGGGTGYTF

abundance: -
j_gene: TRBJ1-1
len: 11
d_gene: -
v_gene: TRBV29-1
CDR3nt: TGCAGCGTTGATCCAGGGCGTCAAGCTTTCTTT
CDR3aa: CSVDPGRQAFF

abundance: -
j_gene: TRBJ2-1
len: 14
d_gene: TRBD2
v_gene: TRBV6-1
CDR3nt: TGTGCCAGCAGGGGACTAGTAGCCCACAATGAGCAGTTCTTC
CDR3aa: CASRGLVAHNEQFF

abundance: -
j_gene: TRBJ2-1
len: 14
d_gene: TRBD1
v_gene: TRBV20-1
CDR3nt: TGCAGTGCTAGAGGGACAGGGAAAGTCCGTGAGCAGTTCTTC
CDR3aa: CSARGTGKVREQFF